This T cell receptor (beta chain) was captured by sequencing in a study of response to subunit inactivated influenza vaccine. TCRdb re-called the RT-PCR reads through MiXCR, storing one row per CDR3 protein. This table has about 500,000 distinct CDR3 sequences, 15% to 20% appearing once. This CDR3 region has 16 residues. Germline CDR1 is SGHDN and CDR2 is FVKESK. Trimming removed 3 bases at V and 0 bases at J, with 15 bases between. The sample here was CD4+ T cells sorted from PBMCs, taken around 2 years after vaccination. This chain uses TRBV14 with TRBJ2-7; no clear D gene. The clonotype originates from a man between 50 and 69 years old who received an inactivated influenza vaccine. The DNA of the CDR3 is TGTGCCAGCAGCCAGTCGGACGGCAGAGTCTCCTACGAGCAGTACTTC. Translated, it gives CASSQSDGRVSYEQYF.